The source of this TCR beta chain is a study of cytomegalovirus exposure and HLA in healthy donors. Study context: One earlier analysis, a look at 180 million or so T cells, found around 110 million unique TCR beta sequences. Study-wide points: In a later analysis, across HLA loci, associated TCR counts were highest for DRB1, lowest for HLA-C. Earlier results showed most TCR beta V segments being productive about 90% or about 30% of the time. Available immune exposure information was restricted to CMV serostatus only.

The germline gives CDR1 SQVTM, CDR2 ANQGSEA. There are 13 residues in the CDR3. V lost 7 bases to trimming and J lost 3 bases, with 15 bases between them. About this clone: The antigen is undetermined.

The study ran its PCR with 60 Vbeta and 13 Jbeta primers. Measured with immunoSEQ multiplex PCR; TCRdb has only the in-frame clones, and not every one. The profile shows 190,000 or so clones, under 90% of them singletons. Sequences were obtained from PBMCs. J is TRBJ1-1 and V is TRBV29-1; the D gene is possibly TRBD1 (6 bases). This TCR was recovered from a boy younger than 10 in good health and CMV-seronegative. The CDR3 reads CSGRTDFYTEAFF. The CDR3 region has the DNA TGCAGCGGTCGGACAGATTTTTACACTGAAGCTTTCTTT.